The entry below gives a single TCR beta chain sequence along with its context. Its antigen is as yet unknown. Among the donors, all were healthy bone marrow donors. This record belongs to a study of cytomegalovirus exposure and HLA in healthy donors. Across the whole study: The early release's HLA-typed donors yielded approximately 81 million unique TCRs. Study-level findings and limits: Immune exposure was documented only through CMV serostatus.

This PCR relied on a set of 60 Vbeta primers and 13 Jbeta primers. In the original workflow: Roughly 11 million of the 75 million to 95 million unique TCR beta chains counted in a later analysis were shared. Profiled with immunoSEQ multiplex PCR; TCRdb holds only in-frame clones, not every one. V, J and clone size are those of that table, while D and trimming were read from the DNA. Of 75,000 to 100,000 clones in the sample, around 77% were seen once. The TCR originated in a man in his forties or fifties in good health and CMV-seronegative. Sequencing was done on a sample of PBMCs.

CDR3 loop: CASSQELAGVETQYF. CDR3 in DNA: TGCGCCAGCAGCCAAGAATTAGCGGGAGTAGAGACCCAGTACTTC. This chain links TRBV4-1 with TRBJ2-5, with 9 bases identical to TRBD2. Germline values: CDR1 MGHRA, CDR2 YSYEKL. The junction had 3 bases not matched to a gene; V was cut back by 0 bases and J by 4 bases. CDR3 length equals 15 residues.